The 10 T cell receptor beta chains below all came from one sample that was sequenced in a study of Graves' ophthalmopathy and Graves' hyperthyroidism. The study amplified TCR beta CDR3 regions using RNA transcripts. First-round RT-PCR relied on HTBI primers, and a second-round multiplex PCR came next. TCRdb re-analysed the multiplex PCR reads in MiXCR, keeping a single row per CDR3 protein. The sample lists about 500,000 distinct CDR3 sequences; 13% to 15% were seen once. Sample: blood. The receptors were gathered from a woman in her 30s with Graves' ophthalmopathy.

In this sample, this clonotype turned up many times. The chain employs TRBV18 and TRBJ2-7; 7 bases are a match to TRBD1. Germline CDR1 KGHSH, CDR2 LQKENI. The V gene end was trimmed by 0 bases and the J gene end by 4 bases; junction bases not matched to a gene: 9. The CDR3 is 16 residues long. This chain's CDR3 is CASSPPVVKGAYEQYF. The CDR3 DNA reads TGTGCCAGCTCACCACCGGTGGTGAAGGGGGCGTACGAGCAGTACTTC.

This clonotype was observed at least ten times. CDR3 protein: CASSITVKNIQYF. The CDR3 DNA follows: TGTGCCAGTAGTATCACGGTCAAAAACATTCAGTACTTC. The V and J genes are TRBV19 and TRBJ2-4, with D uncertain. V was trimmed by 3 bases and J by 3 bases, leaving 6 bases between them. This CDR3 has 13 residues. In germline, CDR1 is LNHDA, CDR2 SQIVND (reference sequence).

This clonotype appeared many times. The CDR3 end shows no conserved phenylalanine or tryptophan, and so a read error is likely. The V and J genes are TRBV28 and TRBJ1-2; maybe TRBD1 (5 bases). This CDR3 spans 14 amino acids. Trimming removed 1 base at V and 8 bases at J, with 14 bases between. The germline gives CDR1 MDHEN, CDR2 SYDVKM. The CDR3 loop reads CASSLLAGSMGYTL. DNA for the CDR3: TGTGCCAGCAGTTTATTGGCAGGGAGCATGGGCTACACCCTC.

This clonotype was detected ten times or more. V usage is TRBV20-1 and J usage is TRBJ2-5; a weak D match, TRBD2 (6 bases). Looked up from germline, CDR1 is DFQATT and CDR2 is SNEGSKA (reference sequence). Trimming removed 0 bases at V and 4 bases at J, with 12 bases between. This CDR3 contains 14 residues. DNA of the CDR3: TGCAGTGCTAGAGATTTGGGGACTCTAGAGACCCAGTACTTC. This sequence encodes CSARDLGTLETQYF.

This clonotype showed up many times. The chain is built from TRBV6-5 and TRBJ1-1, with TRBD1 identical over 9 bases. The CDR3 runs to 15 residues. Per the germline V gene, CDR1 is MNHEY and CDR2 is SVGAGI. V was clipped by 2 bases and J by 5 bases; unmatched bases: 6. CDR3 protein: CASSYQTGGVTEAFF. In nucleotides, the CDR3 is TGTGCCAGCAGTTACCAGACAGGGGGGGTGACTGAAGCTTTCTTT.

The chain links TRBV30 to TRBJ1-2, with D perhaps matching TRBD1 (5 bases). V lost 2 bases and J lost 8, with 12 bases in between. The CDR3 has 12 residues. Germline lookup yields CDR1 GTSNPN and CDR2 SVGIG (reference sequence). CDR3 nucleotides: TGTGCCTGGAGTTCAACAGGATTCGGCTACACCTTC. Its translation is CAWSSTGFGYTF.

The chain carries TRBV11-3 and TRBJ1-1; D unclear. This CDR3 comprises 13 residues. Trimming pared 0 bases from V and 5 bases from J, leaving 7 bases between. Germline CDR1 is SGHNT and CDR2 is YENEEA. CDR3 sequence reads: CASSLEDGTEAFF. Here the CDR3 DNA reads TGTGCCAGCAGCTTAGAGGACGGGACTGAAGCTTTCTTT. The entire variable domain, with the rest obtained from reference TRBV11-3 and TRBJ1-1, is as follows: EAGVVQSPRYKIIEKKQPVAFWCNPISGHNTLYWYLQNLGQGPELLIRYENEEAVDDSQLPKDRFSAERLKGVDSTLKIQPAELGDSAVYLCASSLEDGTEAFFGQGTRLTVV.

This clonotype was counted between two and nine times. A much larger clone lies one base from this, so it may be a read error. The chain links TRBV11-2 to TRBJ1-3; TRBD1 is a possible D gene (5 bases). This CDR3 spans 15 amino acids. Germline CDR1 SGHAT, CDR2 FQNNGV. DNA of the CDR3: TGTGCCAGCAGCCCGTTCACAGGCTCTGGAAACGCCATATATTTT. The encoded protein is CASSPFTGSGNAIYF.

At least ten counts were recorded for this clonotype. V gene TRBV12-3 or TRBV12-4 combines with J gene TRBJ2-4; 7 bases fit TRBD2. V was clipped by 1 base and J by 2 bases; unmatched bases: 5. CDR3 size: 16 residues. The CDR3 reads CASSLGLGGTKNIQYF. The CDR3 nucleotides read TGTGCCAGCAGTTTAGGGTTGGGGGGGACCAAAAACATTCAGTACTTC.

The CDR3 protein is CATSRDRLLMNTEAFF. Here the CDR3 DNA reads TGTGCCACCAGCAGAGATCGTTTACTTATGAACACTGAAGCTTTCTTT. The J gene is TRBJ1-1, the V gene TRBV15; D remains ambiguous. Germline CDR1 LNHNV, CDR2 YYDKDF (reference sequence). Between the trimmed V and J ends, which lost 0 bases and 0 bases, there was a span of 11 bases. The CDR3 is 16 residues long. The variable domain in full, with the rest retrieved from reference TRBV15 and TRBJ1-1, is DAMVIQNPRYQVTQFGKPVTLSCSQTLNHNVMYWYQQKSSQAPKLLFHYYDKDFNNEADTPDNFQSRRPNTSFCFLDIRSPGLGDTAMYLCATSRDRLLMNTEAFFGQGTRLTVV.